This TCR beta chain was sequenced in a study of T-cell memory formation after mild COVID-19. Germline values: CDR1 SEHNR, CDR2 FQNEAQ (reference sequence). J lost 6 bases, V lost 5 bases, and 4 bases had no gene match. This CDR3 has 15 residues. The TCR alpha and TCR beta cDNA libraries, bearing sample barcodes and UMIs, were generated by 5'RACE using constant-segment primers. TCRdb reanalysed the 5' RACE reads using MiXCR and keeps one entry per CDR3 protein. The sample records about 140,000 distinct CDR3 sequences, approximately 21% being singletons. This clonotype has only a few counts. The sequenced sample consisted of PBMCs or a T cell subset sorted from them (not recorded which). The receptor comes from an adult woman who had mild COVID-19 (a few samples of this study predate the infection). Cell type and time point are not known. The chain links TRBV7-9 to TRBJ2-1, with TRBD2 matching over 13 bases. CDR3 loop: CASSPTSGGANEQFF. In nucleotides, the CDR3 is TGTGCCAGCAGCCCTACTAGCGGGGGGGCCAATGAGCAGTTCTTC.